The clone carrying this T cell receptor (beta chain) was found a few times. Original processing methods: Filtering differed since immunoSEQ provided only junctions, with no quality scores. Clones were sequenced by immunoSEQ multiplex PCR, and TCRdb holds only the in-frame ones, with some missing. V and J calls and clone size follow that table, whereas D and trimming were derived from the DNA. The sample includes 400,000 to 600,000 clones, approximately 79% of them seen just once. The CDR3 has 14 amino acids. Trimming left V 5 bases short and J 1 base short, with 6 bases between. Germline CDR1 and CDR2: MNHEY and SVGAGI. These data come from a study of shared clonotypes between healthy human individuals.

The material sequenced was PBMCs. The receptor was isolated from a woman aged 40 to 55 in good health. Some clones in this sample may be carry-over from other donors' samples. The gene calls are TRBV6-5 and TRBJ2-6; D is unresolved. CDR3 in amino acids: CASSPGSGANVLTF. In DNA, the CDR3 is TGTGCCAGCAGTCCCGGTTCTGGGGCCAACGTCCTGACTTTC.